In this sample, the clone carrying this T cell receptor (beta chain) turned up once. The J segment lost 7 bases and the V segment lost 2 bases, leaving 5 bases of the junction unmatched. The CDR3 consists of 15 residues. Germline lookup yields CDR1 MNHNY and CDR2 SVGAGI (reference sequence). Clones were read by immunoSEQ multiplex PCR, and TCRdb kept only the in-frame ones, dropping some. The sample has tens of thousands of clones, roughly 90% seen once; the top ten hold roughly 2.9%. This sample was included in a study of T cells after somatic rescue of genetic block. The chain links TRBV6-6 to TRBJ2-2, with 9 bases that match TRBD2. The sample comprised peripheral blood mononuclear cells (PBMCs). The receptor comes from a young man. The CDR3 protein is CASSYAGTSYGELFF. DNA of the CDR3: TGTGCCAGCAGTTACGCTGGGACTAGCTACGGGGAGCTGTTTTTT.